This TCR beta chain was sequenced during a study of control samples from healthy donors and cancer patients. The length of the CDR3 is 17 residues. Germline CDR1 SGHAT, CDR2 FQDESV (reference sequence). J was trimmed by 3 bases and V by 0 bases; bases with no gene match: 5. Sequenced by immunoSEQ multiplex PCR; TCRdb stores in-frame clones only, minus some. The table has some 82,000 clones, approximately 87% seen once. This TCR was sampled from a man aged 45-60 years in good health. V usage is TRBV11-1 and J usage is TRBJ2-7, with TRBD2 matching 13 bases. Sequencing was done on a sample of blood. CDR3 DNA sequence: TGTGCCAGCAGCTTAGCCTCGGGACTAGCGGGGCTCTACGAGCAGTACTTC. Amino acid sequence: CASSLASGLAGLYEQYF.